One sample yielded the 19 T cell receptor beta chains listed below, sequenced in a study of T-cell memory formation after mild COVID-19. From the 5' RACE reads, TCRdb called clonotypes with MiXCR, one entry per CDR3 protein. The sample carries about 300,000 distinct CDR3 sequences, roughly 21% recorded once. The sample comprised PBMCs or a T cell subset sorted from them (not recorded which). The receptor source for this set is a man between 18 and 29 years old who had mild COVID-19 (a few samples of this study predate the infection). Cell type and time point are not known.

This chain uses TRBV6-5 with TRBJ1-1, with D uncertain. The length of the CDR3 is 13 residues. Trimming took off 4 bases at V and 6 bases at J, with 12 bases between the two ends. CDR1 and CDR2 (germline): MNHEY, SVGAGI. In nucleotides, the CDR3 is TGTGCCAGCAGTTTGACGGGAGGGCCTGAAGCTTTCTTT. Amino acid sequence: CASSLTGGPEAFF.

This clonotype was recorded many times. The chain has TRBV5-1 and TRBJ2-1; D may be TRBD2 (7 bases). The CDR3 consists of 14 residues. V shed 4 bases and J shed 8 bases, with 16 bases lying between them. Germline CDR1 reads SGHRS; CDR2 reads YFSETQ. The CDR3 nucleotides read TGCGCCAGCAGCCCGGGGGGCCTGAGCCATGAGCAGTTCTTC. The encoded protein is CASSPGGLSHEQFF.

This clonotype appeared a few times. This chain connects TRBV7-9 to TRBJ2-1, with D possibly being TRBD2 (7 bases). Trimming cost V 2 bases and J 4 bases, with 15 bases left between them. CDR1 and CDR2 (germline): SEHNR, FQNEAQ (reference sequence). The CDR3 loop spans 16 amino acids. The chain's CDR3 is CASSLRRGGAYNEQFF. As DNA, the CDR3 is TGTGCCAGCAGCTTACGGCGTGGGGGGGCATACAATGAGCAGTTCTTC.

The V gene is TRBV12-3 or TRBV12-4, the J gene TRBJ2-7, with 8 bases matching TRBD1. The trim removed 7 bases at V and 6 bases at J, leaving 11 bases unmatched. The CDR3 consists of 14 residues. CDR3 sequence reads: CASTADRGNSEQYF. CDR3 DNA sequence: TGTGCCAGCACCGCCGACAGGGGAAACTCCGAGCAGTACTTC.

J is TRBJ2-4 and V is TRBV6-2 or TRBV6-3; 9 positions agree with TRBD1. This CDR3 region has 21 residues. Germline loops: CDR1 MNHEY, CDR2 SVGEGT. J was trimmed by 0 bases and V by 8 bases; bases with no gene match: 23. The CDR3 DNA reads as TGTGCCAGCCGTCCAGTTCGGATTTCGGGACAGGGATCACTAGCCAAAAACATTCAGTACTTC. As protein: CASRPVRISGQGSLAKNIQYF.

This chain links TRBV12-3 or TRBV12-4 with TRBJ1-3; D remains ambiguous. The V end lost 1 base, the J end lost 1 base, and 8 bases lay between the germline ends. The CDR3 length is 15 residues. CDR3 loop: CASSLGWGSGNTIYF. The CDR3 coding sequence is TGTGCCAGCAGTTTAGGGTGGGGTTCTGGAAACACCATATATTTT.

The chain recombines TRBV29-1 with TRBJ1-1; TRBD1 matches at 7 bases. V shed 4 bases and J 13 bases; nucleotides not matched to a gene: 12. Per the germline V gene, CDR1 is SQVTM and CDR2 is ANQGSEA. The CDR3 totals 12 residues. The CDR3 loop is CSVGGEGQKLFF. DNA of the CDR3: TGCAGCGTTGGGGGCGAGGGACAGAAACTTTTCTTT.

CDR3 nucleotides: TGTGCCAGCAGCTCCCGGGACAGGGGCGAGCAGTACGTC. Its protein is CASSSRDRGEQYV. The V call is TRBV7-9, the J call TRBJ2-7, with 10 bases identical to TRBD1. The CDR3 extends over 13 amino acids. Germline V gene data show CDR1 as SEHNR and CDR2 as FQNEAQ (reference sequence). Trimming at V came to 4 bases and at J to 6 bases, leaving 3 bases not matched to a gene.

The chain recombines TRBV7-2 with TRBJ2-3; TRBD1 is a possible D gene (5 bases). The V and J ends lost 5 bases and 8 bases respectively, with 11 bases between them. Germline lookup yields CDR1 SGHTA and CDR2 FQGNSA. This CDR3 is 12 amino acids long. The CDR3 nucleotides read TGTGCCAGCAGCCCCGAAGGGGTTACGCAGTATTTT. Residues: CASSPEGVTQYF.

The gene calls are TRBV28 and TRBJ2-3; 9 bases are a match to TRBD1. After removal of 4 bases from V and 3 bases from J, the junction contained 8 bases not matched to a gene. The CDR3 has 16 residues. The germline CDR1 and CDR2 sequences are MDHEN and SYDVKM. CDR3 region: CASSYAGQGMTDTQYF. The CDR3 DNA is TGTGCCAGCAGTTACGCGGGACAGGGAATGACAGATACGCAGTATTTT.

This clonotype appeared a few times. This chain links TRBV5-1 with TRBJ2-7, with 7 bases aligning to TRBD2. Germline lookup yields CDR1 SGHRS and CDR2 YFSETQ. The CDR3 covers 15 residues. V was clipped by 4 bases and J by 5 bases; unmatched bases: 12. In nucleotides, the CDR3 is TGCGCCAGCAGCCGCGGCGGGCGCGCGGGGGACGAGCAGTACTTC. This translates into CASSRGGRAGDEQYF. Supplemented by reference TRBV5-1 and TRBJ2-7, the full variable domain reads KAGVTQTPRYLIKTRGQQVTLSCSPISGHRSVSWYQQTPGQGLQFLFEYFSETQRNKGNFPGRFSGRQFSNSRSEMNVSTLELGDSALYLCASSRGGRAGDEQYFGPGTRLTVT.

The sample holds many counts of this clonotype. The chain links TRBV12-3 or TRBV12-4 to TRBJ2-1; 11 bases match TRBD1. J was trimmed by 6 bases and V by 7 bases; bases with no gene match: 5. This CDR3 comprises 14 residues. CDR3 region: CASTQGQGVNEQFF. The CDR3 DNA reads as TGTGCCAGCACCCAGGGACAGGGGGTCAATGAGCAGTTCTTC.

The V gene is TRBV7-9, the J gene TRBJ2-7; D call uncertain. Trimming left V 7 bases short and J 0 bases short, with 16 bases between. The CDR3 totals 15 residues. Germline V gene lookup returns CDR1 SEHNR and CDR2 FQNEAQ (reference sequence). CDR3 amino acids: CASTHLSLLSYEQYF. In nucleotides, the CDR3 is TGTGCCAGCACCCACTTGTCCCTCCTCTCCTACGAGCAGTACTTC.

This clonotype came up once. The rearrangement joins TRBV24-1 to TRBJ2-3; TRBD2 is a possible D gene (6 bases). With 6 bases removed from V and 5 bases from J, the gap between germline ends came to 11 bases. The germline gives CDR1 KGHDR, CDR2 SFDVKD. This CDR3 is 13 amino acids long. The CDR3 coding sequence is TGTGCCACCAGTCGGGAGACAGTAGATACGCAGTATTTT. This codes for CATSRETVDTQYF.

This clonotype appeared a single time. The rearrangement links TRBV2 to TRBJ2-6, with D uncertain. The CDR3 spans 14 residues. V was clipped by 7 bases and J by 2 bases, with 9 bases between them. Germline V gene data show CDR1 as SNHLY and CDR2 as FYNNEI. The CDR3 sequence is CASTRAPGANVLTF. Written as DNA, the CDR3 is TGTGCCAGCACTAGGGCCCCTGGGGCCAACGTCCTGACTTTC. The full variable domain, rest sourced from reference TRBV2 and TRBJ2-6, is EPEVTQTPSHQVTQMGQEVILRCVPISNHLYFYWYRQILGQKVEFLVSFYNNEISEKSEIFDDQFSVERPDGSNFTLKIRSTKLEDSAMYFCASTRAPGANVLTFGAGSRLTVL.

This clonotype appeared many times. The rearrangement uses TRBV15 and TRBJ1-2, with TRBD1 matching over 7 bases. Germline lookup yields CDR1 LNHNV and CDR2 YYDKDF (reference sequence). The V and J ends lost 0 bases and 2 bases, in that order; junction bases with no gene match: 6. CDR3 length: 16 residues. CDR3: CATSREGTAKNYGYTF. CDR3 sequence (DNA): TGTGCCACCAGCAGAGAAGGGACAGCGAAAAACTATGGCTACACCTTC.

This clonotype was seen a few times. The chain uses TRBV11-2 and TRBJ2-7; D possibly matches TRBD1 or TRBD2 (6 bases each). The CDR3 is 15 amino acids. The V and J ends lost 5 bases and 3 bases respectively, with 17 bases between them. Germline CDR1 and CDR2: SGHAT and FQNNGV. As DNA, the CDR3 is TGTGCCAGCAGCCCAGGGACAAGGAGGGACTACGAGCAGTACTTC. This encodes CASSPGTRRDYEQYF.

The chain recombines TRBV20-1 with TRBJ1-5, with D maybe TRBD1 (5 bases). The CDR3 is 13 amino acids. Per germline, CDR1 DFQATT and CDR2 SNEGSKA (reference sequence). Trimming took 7 bases from V and 9 from J, leaving 19 bases between them. The CDR3 region has the DNA TGCAGTGTCTTAGAGACAGCCTCAGGGCCCCAGCATTTT. Translated, it gives CSVLETASGPQHF.

This clonotype was detected a few times. The chain couples TRBV5-1 to TRBJ2-3; D is perhaps TRBD1 (7 bases). Trimming stripped 7 bases from V and 7 bases from J, with 22 bases between. Germline lookup yields CDR1 SGHRS and CDR2 YFSETQ. This CDR3 spans 15 amino acids. CDR3 bases: TGCGCCAGCTTTCAGCGGATGCGGGGACAGAATACGCAGTATTTT. Amino acid sequence: CASFQRMRGQNTQYF.